This record looks at one T cell receptor (beta chain) sequence and its context. These data are taken from a study of T cells in Graves' hyperthyroidism and ophthalmopathy. TCR beta CDR3 sequences were amplified from RNA transcripts. When the TCR CDR3 underwent first-round RT-PCR, the HTBI primer set was used. Each CDR3 protein is one row after TCRdb ran MiXCR on the multiplex PCR reads. Among a few hundred thousand distinct CDR3 sequences, around a sixth were seen once, and the ten largest hold under 55%. The germline V and J ends were trimmed by 3 bases and 3 bases, with 9 bases remaining between them. This CDR3 region has 14 residues. The germline V gene encodes CDR1 MNHEY and CDR2 SMNVEV (reference sequence).

Sequenced material: blood. V gene TRBV27 combines with J gene TRBJ1-5; no clear D. The source is a woman between 50 and 59 years old with Graves' hyperthyroidism. The CDR3 sequence: CASSFTSINQPQHF. The CDR3, as DNA: TGTGCCAGCAGTTTCACGTCTATCAATCAGCCCCAGCATTTT.